Listed here is a single TCR beta chain. This specimen comes from a study of early T cells in non-severe SARS-CoV-2 infection. In TCRdb, the 5' RACE reads were re-called with MiXCR into one record per CDR3 protein. Of about 46,000 distinct CDR3 sequences in the sample, 5.4% were seen once. This CDR3 comprises 15 residues. CDR1 is DFQATT and CDR2 is SNEGSKA in the germline V gene (reference sequence). V gave up 4 bases and J gave up 8 bases; unmatched junction bases: 7. The clonotype was recovered from an adult who was a healthcare worker with PCR-confirmed SARS-CoV-2 infection or an uninfected control (not recorded which). The sample was whole blood, taken at baseline. This chain joins TRBV20-1 and TRBJ2-1; 14 positions agree with TRBD2. The CDR3 coding sequence is TGCAGTGCTAATTTGGGGACTAGCGGGAGTGATGAGCAGTTCTTC. Its translation: CSANLGTSGSDEQFF.